The clone carrying this T cell receptor beta chain has a count of ten or more. Researchers amplified the TCR beta CDR3 regions from RNA transcripts. When the TCR CDR3 underwent first-round RT-PCR, the HTBI primer set was used. MiXCR was run by TCRdb on the multiplex PCR reads, yielding one entry per CDR3 protein. The data hold about 330,000 distinct CDR3 sequences, with around 15% observed a single time. This record comes from a study of T cells in Graves' hyperthyroidism and ophthalmopathy. Patients with ophthalmopathy all had a Clinical Activity Score of at least 3, a NOSPECS grade of at least 4 and duration under 3 months. Any patient presenting with uncontrolled infection, other autoimmune disease, pregnancy or lactation was left out. Looked up from germline, CDR1 is MNHNS and CDR2 is SASEGT. This CDR3 contains 12 residues. Trimming removed 11 bases from V and 4 bases from J, with 14 bases in between.

The chain has TRBV6-1 and TRBJ1-2, with D uncertain. The source material was blood. The receptor's source is a middle-aged woman with Graves' ophthalmopathy. The CDR3: CAAGVQPYGYTF. CDR3 coding DNA: TGTGCCGCTGGGGTCCAGCCCTATGGCTACACCTTC.